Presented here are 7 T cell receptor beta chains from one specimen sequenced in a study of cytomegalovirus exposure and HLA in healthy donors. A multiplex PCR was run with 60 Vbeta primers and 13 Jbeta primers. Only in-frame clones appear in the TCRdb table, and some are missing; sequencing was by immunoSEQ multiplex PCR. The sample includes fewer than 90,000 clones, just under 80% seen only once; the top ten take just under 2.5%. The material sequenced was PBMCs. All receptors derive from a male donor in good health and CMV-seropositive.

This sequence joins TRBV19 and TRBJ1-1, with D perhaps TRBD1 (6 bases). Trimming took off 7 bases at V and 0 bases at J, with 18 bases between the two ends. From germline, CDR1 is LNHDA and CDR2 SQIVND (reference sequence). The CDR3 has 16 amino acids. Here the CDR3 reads CASIPGHQIMNTEAFF. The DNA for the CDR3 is TGTGCCAGTATCCCGGGACACCAGATCATGAACACTGAAGCTTTCTTT.

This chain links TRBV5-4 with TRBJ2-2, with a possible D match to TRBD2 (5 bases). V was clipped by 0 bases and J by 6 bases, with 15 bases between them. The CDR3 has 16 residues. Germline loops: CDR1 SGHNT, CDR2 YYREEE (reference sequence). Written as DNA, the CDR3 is TGTGCCAGCAGCTTGGTACCTACTAGGACGGCCGGGGAGCTGTTTTTT. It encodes CASSLVPTRTAGELFF.

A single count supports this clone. CDR3 amino acids: CASSPQSPGANVLTF. In DNA form, the CDR3 reads TGTGCCAGCAGCCCCCAGTCCCCCGGGGCCAACGTCCTGACTTTC. This chain joins TRBV7-3 and TRBJ2-6; no clear D. From germline, CDR1 is SGHTA and CDR2 FQGTGA. This CDR3 is built from 15 residues. V was trimmed by 5 bases and J by 4 bases, leaving 12 bases between them. Full variable domain (missing parts from reference TRBV7-3 and TRBJ2-6): GAGVSQTPSNKVTEKGKYVELRCDPISGHTALYWYRQSLGQGPEFLIYFQGTGAADDSGLPNDRFFAVRPEGSVSTLKIQRTERGDSAVYLCASSPQSPGANVLTFGAGSRLTVL.

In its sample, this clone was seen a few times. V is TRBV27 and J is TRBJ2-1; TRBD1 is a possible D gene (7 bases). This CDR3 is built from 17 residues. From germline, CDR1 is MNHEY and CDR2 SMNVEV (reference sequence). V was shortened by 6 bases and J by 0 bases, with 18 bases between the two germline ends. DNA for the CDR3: TGTGCCAGCAGAGATCCGGGGGACAGCCTCTCCTACAATGAGCAGTTCTTC. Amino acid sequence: CASRDPGDSLSYNEQFF.

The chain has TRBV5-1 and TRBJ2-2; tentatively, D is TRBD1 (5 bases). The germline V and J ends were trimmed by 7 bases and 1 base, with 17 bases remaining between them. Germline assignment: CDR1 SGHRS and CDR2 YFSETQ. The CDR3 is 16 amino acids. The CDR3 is CASGAGPPLNTGELFF. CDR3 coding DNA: TGCGCCAGCGGTGCAGGGCCCCCCCTGAACACCGGGGAGCTGTTTTTT.

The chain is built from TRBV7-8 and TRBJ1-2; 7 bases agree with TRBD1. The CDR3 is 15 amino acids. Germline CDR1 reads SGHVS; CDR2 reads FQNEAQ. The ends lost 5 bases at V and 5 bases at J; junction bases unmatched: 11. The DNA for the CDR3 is TGTGCCAGCAGCCACCTCATACTACAGGGGTATGGCTACACCTTC. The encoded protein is CASSHLILQGYGYTF.

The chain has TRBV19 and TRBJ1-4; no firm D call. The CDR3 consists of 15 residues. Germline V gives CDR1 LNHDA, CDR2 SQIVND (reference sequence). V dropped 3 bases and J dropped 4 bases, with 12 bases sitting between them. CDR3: CASSIPQTGNEKLFF. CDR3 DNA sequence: TGTGCCAGTAGTATCCCCCAGACTGGTAATGAAAAACTGTTTTTT.